What follows describes a single T cell receptor beta chain. Antigen unknown. TCRdb analysed the 5' RACE reads with MiXCR anew, one entry per CDR3 protein. The table has hundreds of thousands of distinct CDR3 sequences, under 20% seen once. The sample is drawn from a study of T-cell memory formation after mild COVID-19. Study-level results: Researchers report contracting CD4+ clones mostly in CM and EM, with CD8+ clones in EMRA.

V shed 4 bases and J 7 bases; nucleotides not matched to a gene: 10. Germline CDR1 is SGHRS and CDR2 is YFSETQ. The CDR3 totals 15 residues. The chain uses TRBV5-1 and TRBJ2-3, with 9 bases matching TRBD1. Sequencing was carried out using PBMCs or a T cell subset sorted from them (not recorded which). The sequence was obtained from an adult woman who had mild COVID-19 (a few samples of this study predate the infection). Cell type and time point are not known. CDR3 protein: CASSPDRGRLYTQYF. CDR3 bases: TGCGCCAGCAGCCCGGACAGGGGACGGCTCTATACGCAGTATTTT.